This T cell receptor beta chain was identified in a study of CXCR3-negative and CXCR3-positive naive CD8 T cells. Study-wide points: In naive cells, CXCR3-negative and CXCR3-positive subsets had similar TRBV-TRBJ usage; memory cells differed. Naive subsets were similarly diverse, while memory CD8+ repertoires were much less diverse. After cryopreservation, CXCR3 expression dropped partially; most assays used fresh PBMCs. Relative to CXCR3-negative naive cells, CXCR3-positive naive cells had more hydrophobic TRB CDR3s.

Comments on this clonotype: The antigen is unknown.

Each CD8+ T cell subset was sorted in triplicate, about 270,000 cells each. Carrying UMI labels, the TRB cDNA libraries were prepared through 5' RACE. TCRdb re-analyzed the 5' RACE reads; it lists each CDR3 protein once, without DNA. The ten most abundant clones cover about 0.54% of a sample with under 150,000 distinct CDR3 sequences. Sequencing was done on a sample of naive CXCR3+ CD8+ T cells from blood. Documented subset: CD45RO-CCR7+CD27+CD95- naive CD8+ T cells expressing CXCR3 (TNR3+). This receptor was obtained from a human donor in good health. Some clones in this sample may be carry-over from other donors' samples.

This chain's CDR3 is CASGATLRGEQYF. The chain employs TRBV7-8 and TRBJ2-7; the TCRdb D gene call, TRBD1, has no DNA to confirm it. Looked up from germline, CDR1 is SGHVS and CDR2 is FQNEAQ. The CDR3 is made up of 13 amino acids.